Each of the 6 T cell receptor beta chains below was sequenced from the same sample in a study of T cell responses to AZD1222 COVID-19 vaccine. Profiling relied on immunoSEQ multiplex PCR, and the TCRdb table lists in-frame clones only, not all of them. Among some 99,000 clones listed, 87% were seen once. Here the sequenced sample was peripheral blood, taken 28 days after the second AZD1222 dose. These receptors all stem from an adult who received the AZD1222 COVID-19 vaccine.

The J gene is TRBJ1-1, the V gene TRBV30; tentatively, D is TRBD1 (6 bases). V lost 1 base, J lost 7 bases, and 10 bases lay in between. CDR1 and CDR2 (germline): GTSNPN, SVGIG (reference sequence). The CDR3 is 12 residues long. The CDR3 region has the DNA TGTGCCTGGAGTGCGGACAGCAGTGAAGCTTTCTTT. Protein sequence: CAWSADSSEAFF.

This chain joins TRBV14 and TRBJ2-7, with TRBD1 matching 7 bases. V gave up 3 bases and J gave up 1 base; unmatched junction bases: 6. This CDR3 comprises 15 residues. The germline gives CDR1 SGHDN, CDR2 FVKESK. Here the CDR3 reads CASSQTGLLSYEQYF. DNA for the CDR3: TGTGCCAGCAGCCAGACAGGGTTACTTTCCTACGAGCAGTACTTC.

The chain's CDR3 is CAWSGTGKMNTEAFF. In nucleotides, the CDR3 is TGTGCCTGGAGTGGTACAGGGAAAATGAACACTGAAGCTTTCTTT. The chain carries TRBV30 and TRBJ1-1; D perhaps matches TRBD1 (6 bases). The ends were cut back, 1 base at V and 0 bases at J, with 12 bases in the middle. The V gene's germline CDR1 is GTSNPN and CDR2 SVGIG (reference sequence). The CDR3 has 15 residues.

The chain carries TRBV4-3 and TRBJ2-7; D is unresolved. The CDR3 is 14 residues long. Trimming took off 0 bases at V and 3 bases at J, with 9 bases between the two ends. Germline assignment: CDR1 LGHNA and CDR2 YSLEER. The CDR3 coding sequence is TGCGCCAGCAGCCAAGAATGGGCCTTCTACGAGCAGTACTTC. The encoded protein is CASSQEWAFYEQYF.

The genes are TRBV19 and TRBJ1-5, with TRBD1 matching over 7 bases. The CDR3 runs to 15 residues. The V and J ends lost 5 bases and 0 bases, in that order; junction bases with no gene match: 4. Germline CDR1 LNHDA, CDR2 SQIVND (reference sequence). CDR3: CASSVTGASNQPQHF. The CDR3 DNA reads TGTGCCAGTAGTGTCACAGGGGCTAGCAATCAGCCCCAGCATTTT.

This rearrangement joins TRBV9 to TRBJ1-1, with D perhaps TRBD1 (6 bases). The CDR3 spans 13 residues. CDR1 and CDR2 (germline): SGDLS, YYNGEE. V shed 7 bases and J shed 1 base, with 11 bases lying between them. CDR3: CASAGQSNTEAFF. For the CDR3, the DNA is TGTGCCAGCGCCGGACAGTCGAACACTGAAGCTTTCTTT.